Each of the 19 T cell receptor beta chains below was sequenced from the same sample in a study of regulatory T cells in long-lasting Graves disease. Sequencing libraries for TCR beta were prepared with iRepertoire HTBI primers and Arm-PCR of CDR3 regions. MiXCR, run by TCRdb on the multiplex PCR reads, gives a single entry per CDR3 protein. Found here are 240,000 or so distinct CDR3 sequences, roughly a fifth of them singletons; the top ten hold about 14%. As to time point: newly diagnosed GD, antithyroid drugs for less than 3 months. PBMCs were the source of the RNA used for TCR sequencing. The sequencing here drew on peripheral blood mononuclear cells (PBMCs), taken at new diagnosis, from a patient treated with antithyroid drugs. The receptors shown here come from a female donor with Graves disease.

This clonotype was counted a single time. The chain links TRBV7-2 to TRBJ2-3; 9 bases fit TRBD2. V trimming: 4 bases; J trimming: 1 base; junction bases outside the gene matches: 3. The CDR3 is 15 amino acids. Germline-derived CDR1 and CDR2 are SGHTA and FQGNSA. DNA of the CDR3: TGTGCCAGCAGCTGGCGGACTAGCGGCACAGATACGCAGTATTTT. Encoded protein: CASSWRTSGTDTQYF.

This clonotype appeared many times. This CDR3 is CASSLGRQYYEQYF. The CDR3 DNA reads TGCGCCAGCAGCTTGGGTCGGCAGTACTACGAGCAGTACTTC. The chain links TRBV5-1 to TRBJ2-7; D is ambiguous. V dropped 0 bases and J dropped 3 bases, with 10 bases sitting between them. Germline values: CDR1 SGHRS, CDR2 YFSETQ. The CDR3 is 14 amino acids.

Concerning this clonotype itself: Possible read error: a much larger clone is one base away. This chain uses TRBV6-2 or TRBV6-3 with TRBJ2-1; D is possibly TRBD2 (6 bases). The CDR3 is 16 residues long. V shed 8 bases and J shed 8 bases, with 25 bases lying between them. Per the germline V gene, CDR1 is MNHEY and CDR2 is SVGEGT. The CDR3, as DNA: TGTGCCAGCGGTTCTTTTGAGACTAGTGTTTGGTATGAGCAGTTCTTC. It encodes CASGSFETSVWYEQFF.

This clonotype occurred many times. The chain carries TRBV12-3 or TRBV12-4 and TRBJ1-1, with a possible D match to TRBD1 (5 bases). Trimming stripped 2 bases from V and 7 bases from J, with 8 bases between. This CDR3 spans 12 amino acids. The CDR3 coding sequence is TGTGCCAGCAGTTTACTACAGGATGAAGCTTTCTTT. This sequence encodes CASSLLQDEAFF.

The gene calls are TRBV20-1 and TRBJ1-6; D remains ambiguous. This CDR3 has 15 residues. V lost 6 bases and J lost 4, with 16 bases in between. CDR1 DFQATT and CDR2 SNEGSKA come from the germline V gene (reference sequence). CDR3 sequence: CSAAPAAGYNSPLHF. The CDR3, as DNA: TGCAGTGCCGCCCCGGCAGCAGGATATAATTCACCCCTCCACTTT.

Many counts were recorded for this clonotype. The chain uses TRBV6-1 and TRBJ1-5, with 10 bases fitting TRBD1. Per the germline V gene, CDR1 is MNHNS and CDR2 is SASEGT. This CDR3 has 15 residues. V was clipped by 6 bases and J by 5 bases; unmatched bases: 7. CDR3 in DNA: TGTGCCAGCAGCCGGACAGGGGGGGGGTATCAGCCCCAGCATTTT. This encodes CASSRTGGGYQPQHF.

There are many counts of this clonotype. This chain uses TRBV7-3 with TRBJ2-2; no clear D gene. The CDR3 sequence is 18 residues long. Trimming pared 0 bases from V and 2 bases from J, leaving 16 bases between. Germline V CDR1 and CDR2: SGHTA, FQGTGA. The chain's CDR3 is CASSLTGPAFANTGELFF. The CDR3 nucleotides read TGTGCCAGCAGCTTAACAGGGCCAGCTTTTGCCAACACCGGGGAGCTGTTTTTT.

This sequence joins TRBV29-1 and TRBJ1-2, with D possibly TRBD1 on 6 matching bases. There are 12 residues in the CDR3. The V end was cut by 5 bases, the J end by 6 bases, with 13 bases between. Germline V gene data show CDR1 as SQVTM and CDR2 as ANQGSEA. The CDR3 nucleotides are TGCAGCGTTTCTGCTCCAGGGGATGGCTACACCTTC. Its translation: CSVSAPGDGYTF.

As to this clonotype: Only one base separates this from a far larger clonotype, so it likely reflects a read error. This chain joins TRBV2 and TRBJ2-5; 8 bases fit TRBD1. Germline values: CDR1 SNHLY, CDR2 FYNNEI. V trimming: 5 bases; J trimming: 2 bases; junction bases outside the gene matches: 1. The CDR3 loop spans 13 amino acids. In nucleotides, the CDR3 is TGTGCCAGCAGTCGACAGGGGCAAGAGACCCAGTACTTC. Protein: CASSRQGQETQYF.

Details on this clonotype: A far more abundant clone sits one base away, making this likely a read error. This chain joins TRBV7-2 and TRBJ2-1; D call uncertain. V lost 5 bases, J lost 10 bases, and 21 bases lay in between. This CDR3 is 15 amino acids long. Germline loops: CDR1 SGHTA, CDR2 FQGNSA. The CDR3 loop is CASSQTSLFSYEQFF. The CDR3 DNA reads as TGTGCCAGCAGCCAAACCTCTTTGTTCTCCTACGAGCAGTTCTTC.

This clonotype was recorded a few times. In DNA form, the CDR3 reads TGTGCCAGCAGCGTTCTTGCGGGAGGTAACACCGGGGAGCTGTTTTTT. This translates into CASSVLAGGNTGELFF. V usage is TRBV9 and J usage is TRBJ2-2; 8 bases match TRBD2. V trimming: 2 bases; J trimming: 2 bases; junction bases outside the gene matches: 5. The CDR3 consists of 16 residues. CDR1 and CDR2 (germline): SGDLS, YYNGEE.

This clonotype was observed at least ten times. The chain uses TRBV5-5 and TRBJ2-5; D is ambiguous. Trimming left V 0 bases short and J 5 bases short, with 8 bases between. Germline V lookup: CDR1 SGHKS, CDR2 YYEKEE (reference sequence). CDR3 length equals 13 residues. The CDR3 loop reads CASSLVAPETQYF. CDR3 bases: TGTGCCAGCAGCTTGGTGGCTCCCGAGACCCAGTACTTC.

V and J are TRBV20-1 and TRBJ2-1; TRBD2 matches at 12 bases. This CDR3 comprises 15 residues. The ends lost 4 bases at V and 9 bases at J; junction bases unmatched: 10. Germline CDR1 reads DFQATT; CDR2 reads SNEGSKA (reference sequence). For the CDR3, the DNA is TGCAGTGCTAATCCCGGGACTAGCGGGTTAGGTGAGCAGTTCTTC. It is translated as CSANPGTSGLGEQFF.

The CDR3 spells CASSVASGRLVYEQYF. The CDR3 DNA reads TGTGCCAGCAGTGTTGCCAGCGGGAGGCTTGTCTACGAGCAGTACTTC. The V call is TRBV2, the J call TRBJ2-7; TRBD2 aligns across 9 bases. The CDR3 runs to 16 residues. With 4 bases clipped from V and 3 bases from J, the junction kept 10 bases outside the gene matches. CDR1 and CDR2 from the germline V gene are SNHLY and FYNNEI.

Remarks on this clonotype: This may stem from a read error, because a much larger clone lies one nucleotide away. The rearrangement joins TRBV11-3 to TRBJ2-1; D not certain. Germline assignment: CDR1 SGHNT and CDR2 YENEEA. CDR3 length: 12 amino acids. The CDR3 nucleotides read TGTGCCAGCAGCTTATTGGGTGGCGAGCAGTCCTTC. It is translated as CASSLLGGEQSF. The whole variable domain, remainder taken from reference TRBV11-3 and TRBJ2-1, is EAGVVQSPRYKIIEKKQPVAFWCNPISGHNTLYWYLQNLGQGPELLIRYENEEAVDDSQLPKDRFSAERLKGVDSTLKIQPAELGDSAVYLCASSLLGGEQSFGPGTRLTVL.

The CDR3 DNA sequence: TGTGCCAGCAGCCAAGGGGTGGAGAGCTCCTACAATGAGCAGTTCTTC. Translated: CASSQGVESSYNEQFF. The chain is built from TRBV3-1 and TRBJ2-1; D call uncertain. Deletions cut 1 base from V and 0 bases from J, with 10 bases between. CDR1 is LGHDT and CDR2 is YNNKEL in the germline V gene (reference sequence). The CDR3 loop spans 16 amino acids.

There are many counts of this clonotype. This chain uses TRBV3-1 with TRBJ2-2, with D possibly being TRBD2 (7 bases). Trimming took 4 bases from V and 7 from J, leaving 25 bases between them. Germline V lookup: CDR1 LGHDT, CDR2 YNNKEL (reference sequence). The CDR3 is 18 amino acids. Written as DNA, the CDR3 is TGTGCCAGCAGCCCGAGGCGCGGCGGGGGCAGGGTGTTCGGGGAGCTGTTTTTT. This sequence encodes CASSPRRGGGRVFGELFF.

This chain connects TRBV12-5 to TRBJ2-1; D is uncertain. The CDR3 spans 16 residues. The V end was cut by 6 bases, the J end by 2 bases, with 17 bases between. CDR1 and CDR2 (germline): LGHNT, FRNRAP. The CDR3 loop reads CASGSNSRSPYNEQFF. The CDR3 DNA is TGTGCTAGTGGCTCTAACAGCCGGTCTCCCTACAATGAGCAGTTCTTC. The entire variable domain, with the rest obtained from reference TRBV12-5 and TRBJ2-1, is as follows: DARVTQTPRHKVTEMGQEVTMRCQPILGHNTVFWYRQTMMQGLELLAYFRNRAPLDDSGMPKDRFSAEMPDATLATLKIQPSEPRDSAVYFCASGSNSRSPYNEQFFGPGTRLTVL.

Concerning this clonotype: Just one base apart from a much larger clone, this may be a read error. The CDR3 region has the DNA TGTGCCAGCAGCATTTCAGTTGCTCCTGAGCAGTTCTTC. Translation: CASSISVAPEQFF. The chain joins TRBV7-3 to TRBJ2-1, with D hard to call. Between the trimmed V and J ends, which lost 5 bases and 9 bases, there was a span of 14 bases. This CDR3 region has 13 residues. CDR1 SGHTA and CDR2 FQGTGA come from the germline V gene.